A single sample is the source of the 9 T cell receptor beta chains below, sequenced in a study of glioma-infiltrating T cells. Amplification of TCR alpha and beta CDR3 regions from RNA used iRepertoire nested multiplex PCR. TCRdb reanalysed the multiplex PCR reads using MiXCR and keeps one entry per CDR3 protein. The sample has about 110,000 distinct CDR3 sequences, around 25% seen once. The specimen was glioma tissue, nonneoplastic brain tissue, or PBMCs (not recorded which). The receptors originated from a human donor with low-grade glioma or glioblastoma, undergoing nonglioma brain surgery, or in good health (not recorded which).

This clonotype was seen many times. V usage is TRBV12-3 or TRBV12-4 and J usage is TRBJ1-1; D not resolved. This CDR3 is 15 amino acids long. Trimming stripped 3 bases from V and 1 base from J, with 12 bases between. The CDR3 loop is CASSLDLRPNTEAFF. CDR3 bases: TGTGCCAGCAGTTTGGACCTGCGACCGAACACTGAAGCTTTCTTT.

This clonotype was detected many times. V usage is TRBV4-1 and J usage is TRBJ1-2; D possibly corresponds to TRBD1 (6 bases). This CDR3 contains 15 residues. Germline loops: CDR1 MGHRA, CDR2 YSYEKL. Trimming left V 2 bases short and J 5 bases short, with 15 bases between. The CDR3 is CASSQSDRSLYGYTF. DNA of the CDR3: TGCGCCAGCAGCCAATCTGACAGGTCCCTTTATGGCTACACCTTC.

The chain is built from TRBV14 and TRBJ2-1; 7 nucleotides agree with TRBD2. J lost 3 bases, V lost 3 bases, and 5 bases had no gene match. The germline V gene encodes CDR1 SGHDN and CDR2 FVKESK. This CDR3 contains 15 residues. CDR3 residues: CASSQGGTIYNEQFF. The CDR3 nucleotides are TGTGCCAGCAGCCAGGGGGGGACTATCTACAATGAGCAGTTCTTC.

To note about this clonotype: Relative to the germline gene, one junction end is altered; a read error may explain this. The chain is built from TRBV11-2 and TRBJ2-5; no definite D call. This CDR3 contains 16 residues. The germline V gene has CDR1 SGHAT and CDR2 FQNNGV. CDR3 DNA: TGTGCCAGAAGCTTAATGGTCCCTAAGAGCCAAGAGACCCAGTACTTC. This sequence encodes CARSLMVPKSQETQYF.

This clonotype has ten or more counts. For the CDR3, the DNA is TGTGCCAGCAAGGCGGACGGTGGGAATCAGCCCCAGCATTTT. Its translation: CASKADGGNQPQHF. The V call is TRBV2, the J call TRBJ1-5; no firm D call. In germline, CDR1 is SNHLY, CDR2 FYNNEI. This CDR3 is built from 14 residues. Trimming stripped 7 bases from V and 4 bases from J, with 14 bases between.

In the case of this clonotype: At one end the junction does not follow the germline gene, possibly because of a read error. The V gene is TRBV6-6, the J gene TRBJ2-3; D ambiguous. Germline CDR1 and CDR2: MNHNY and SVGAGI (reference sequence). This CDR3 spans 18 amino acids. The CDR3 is CASSSNTKNSQSTDTRYF. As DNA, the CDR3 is TGTGCCAGCAGTTCGAACACCAAAAACAGTCAGTCCACAGATACGCGGTATTTT.

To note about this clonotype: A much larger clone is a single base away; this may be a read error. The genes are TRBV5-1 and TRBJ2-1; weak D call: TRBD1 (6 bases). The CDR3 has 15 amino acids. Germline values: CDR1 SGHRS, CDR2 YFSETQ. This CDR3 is CASSLKQGRGNAQFF. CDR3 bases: TGCGCCAGCAGCTTGAAACAGGGACGAGGCAATGCGCAGTTCTTC. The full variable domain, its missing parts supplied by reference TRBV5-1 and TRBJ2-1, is KAGVTQTPRYLIKTRGQQVTLSCSPISGHRSVSWYQQTPGQGLQFLFEYFSETQRNKGNFPGRFSGRQFSNSRSEMNVSTLELGDSALYLCASSLKQGRGNAQFFGPGTRLTVL.

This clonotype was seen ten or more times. The CDR3 region has the DNA TGTGCCAGCTCACCACCGATCCGGAGCCAAGAGACCCAGTACTTC. Translated: CASSPPIRSQETQYF. The rearrangement joins TRBV18 to TRBJ2-5; no reliable D call. Germline loops: CDR1 KGHSH, CDR2 LQKENI. Trimming cost V 0 bases and J 1 base, with 9 bases left between them. The CDR3 spans 15 residues.

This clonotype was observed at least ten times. The CDR3: CASSPGGKGNQPQHF. CDR3 in DNA: TGTGCCAGCAGTCCCGGGGGCAAGGGCAATCAGCCCCAGCATTTT. The chain carries TRBV28 and TRBJ1-5; TRBD1 might be the D (6 bases). The CDR3 totals 15 residues. V was pared by 5 bases and J by 2 bases, with 13 bases between. In germline, CDR1 is MDHEN, CDR2 SYDVKM.